This T cell receptor beta chain was observed in a study of T cells in Graves' hyperthyroidism and ophthalmopathy. Study findings and constraints: Most thyroid clonotypes expanded above 0.001 appeared in blood too.

The TCR beta CDR3 regions underwent amplification using RNA transcripts as the source. Researchers ran a first-round RT-PCR on the TCR CDR3 using the HTBI primer set. TCRdb re-analysed the multiplex PCR reads in MiXCR, keeping a single row per CDR3 protein. The table lists over 250,000 distinct CDR3 sequences, approximately 15% of them singletons. At least ten counts were recorded for this clonotype. Its antigen is unknown. The CDR3 runs to 15 residues. V lost 3 bases, J lost 2 bases, and 5 bases stayed unmatched. Duration under 3 months, a NOSPECS grade of at least 4, and a Clinical Activity Score of at least 3 characterized the ophthalmopathy patients.

The receptor was derived from a woman aged 60-75 years with Graves' ophthalmopathy. The chain recombines TRBV12-3 or TRBV12-4 with TRBJ2-5, with 8 positions matching TRBD1. The sequenced sample was blood. The CDR3 loop reads CASSFNRGIQETQYF. As DNA, the CDR3 is TGTGCCAGCAGTTTCAACAGGGGGATACAAGAGACCCAGTACTTC.